The 11 T cell receptor beta chains in this list originate from one sample, sequenced in a study of T cell repertoires in cytomegalovirus infection. Their target antigens are unknown. TCRdb re-called the reads through MiXCR, storing one row per CDR3 protein. Of about 920,000 distinct CDR3 sequences in the sample, around 30% were seen once. This specimen consisted of cultured CD8+ T cells from PBMCs, obtained from culture after CMV antigen stimulation. These receptor sequences come from a human donor in good health (CMV status not recorded). Some clones in this sample may be carry-over from other donors' samples.

This sequence joins TRBV12-3 or TRBV12-4 and TRBJ1-1, with D perhaps matching TRBD1 (6 bases). With 6 bases removed from V and 7 bases from J, the gap between germline ends came to 18 bases. This CDR3 contains 14 residues. Here the CDR3 reads CASSPPRQENEAFF. The CDR3 region has the DNA TGTGCCAGCAGCCCCCCAAGACAGGAAAATGAAGCTTTCTTT.

The chain links TRBV5-5 to TRBJ2-7; TRBD2 matches 9 bases. Germline CDR1 is SGHKS and CDR2 is YYEKEE (reference sequence). With 1 base clipped from V and 2 bases from J, the junction kept 4 bases outside the gene matches. This CDR3 is built from 15 residues. Here the CDR3 reads CASSLRAGGAYEQYF. The DNA for the CDR3 is TGTGCCAGCAGCTTGCGAGCGGGGGGCGCCTACGAGCAGTACTTC.

This clonotype has a count of ten or more. This chain joins TRBV7-6 and TRBJ2-7, with 9 bases fitting TRBD1. Unmatched junction bases numbered 7, after V lost 2 bases and J lost 2 bases. The CDR3 has 16 residues. Germline V CDR1 and CDR2: SGHVS, FNYEAQ. CDR3 region: CASSLNPGQGTYEQYF. The CDR3 coding sequence is TGTGCCAGCAGCTTAAATCCGGGACAGGGAACCTACGAGCAGTACTTC.

The chain couples TRBV6-5 to TRBJ2-7, with a weak D call TRBD1 (6 bases). Trimming stripped 10 bases from V and 4 bases from J, with 17 bases between. This CDR3 region has 13 residues. CDR1 is MNHEY and CDR2 is SVGAGI in the germline V gene. Written as DNA, the CDR3 is TGTGCCACCCAGGCAGGGGCAATGTACGAGCAGTACTTC. Protein sequence: CATQAGAMYEQYF.

This clonotype was counted at least ten times. CDR3 in DNA: TGTGCCAGCAGTTCCATCACCGAACAGGGGGCACCCCCCAACATTCAGTACTTC. This codes for CASSSITEQGAPPNIQYF. The chain has TRBV12-3 or TRBV12-4 and TRBJ2-4, with TRBD1 identical over 9 bases. The CDR3 spans 18 residues. Trimming took 4 bases from V and 7 from J; bases not matched to a gene: 17.

The V and J genes are TRBV5-5 and TRBJ1-1, with D tentatively TRBD1 (6 bases). In germline, CDR1 is SGHKS, CDR2 YYEKEE (reference sequence). Trimming removed 1 base from V and 12 bases from J, with 10 bases in between. The CDR3 totals 11 residues. CDR3 loop: CASSLRRGTFF. CDR3 sequence (DNA): TGTGCCAGCAGCTTGCGGAGGGGGACTTTCTTT.

The J gene is TRBJ2-2, the V gene TRBV12-3 or TRBV12-4, with D maybe TRBD2 (7 bases). Trimming pared 5 bases from V and 4 bases from J, leaving 17 bases between. The CDR3 consists of 16 residues. CDR3 bases: TGTGCCAGCAGTGGTGAGGGGGGGTTCGTCACCGGGGAGCTGTTTTTT. It is translated as CASSGEGGFVTGELFF.

The V call is TRBV27, the J call TRBJ2-2, with 9 positions matching TRBD2. The CDR3 is 16 amino acids. The V and J ends lost 7 bases and 3 bases, in that order; junction bases with no gene match: 9. Germline lookup yields CDR1 MNHEY and CDR2 SMNVEV (reference sequence). The CDR3 reads CASNPLGGGDTGELFF. The DNA for the CDR3 is TGTGCCAGCAACCCACTGGGCGGGGGGGACACCGGGGAGCTGTTTTTT.

This rearrangement joins TRBV7-6 to TRBJ2-7; the D is unclear. Germline CDR1 reads SGHVS; CDR2 reads FNYEAQ. The CDR3 is 14 residues long. Trimming removed 2 bases at V and 0 bases at J, with 8 bases between. CDR3 DNA: TGTGCCAGCAGCTTACCAGGAGACTCCTACGAGCAGTACTTC. This codes for CASSLPGDSYEQYF.

The rearrangement uses TRBV11-3 and TRBJ2-2; possible D gene TRBD2, 5 bases. Germline CDR1 is SGHNT and CDR2 is YENEEA. V lost 0 bases to trimming and J lost 4 bases, with 12 bases between them. The length of the CDR3 is 16 residues. The DNA of the CDR3 is TGTGCCAGCAGCTTAGATGGCGGGTCCAGCACCGGGGAGCTGTTTTTT. Its translation: CASSLDGGSSTGELFF.

The chain has TRBV5-4 and TRBJ2-3; no definite D call. V was shortened by 0 bases and J by 3 bases, with 11 bases between the two germline ends. Germline-derived CDR1 and CDR2 are SGHNT and YYREEE (reference sequence). The CDR3 runs to 15 residues. CDR3 sequence reads: CASSLGPTTTDTQYF. The CDR3 DNA sequence: TGTGCCAGCAGCTTGGGACCGACCACGACAGATACGCAGTATTTT.